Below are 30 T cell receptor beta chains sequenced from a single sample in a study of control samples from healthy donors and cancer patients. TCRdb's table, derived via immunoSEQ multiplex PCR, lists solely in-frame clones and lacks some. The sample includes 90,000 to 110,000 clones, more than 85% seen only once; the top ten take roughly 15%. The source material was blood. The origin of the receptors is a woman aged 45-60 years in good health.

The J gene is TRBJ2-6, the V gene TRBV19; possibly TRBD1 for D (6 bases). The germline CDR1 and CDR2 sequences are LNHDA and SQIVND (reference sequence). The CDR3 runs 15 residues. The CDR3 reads CVSGTPYSGANVLTF. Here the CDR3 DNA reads TGTGTCTCAGGGACACCTTACTCTGGGGCCAACGTCCTGACTTTC.

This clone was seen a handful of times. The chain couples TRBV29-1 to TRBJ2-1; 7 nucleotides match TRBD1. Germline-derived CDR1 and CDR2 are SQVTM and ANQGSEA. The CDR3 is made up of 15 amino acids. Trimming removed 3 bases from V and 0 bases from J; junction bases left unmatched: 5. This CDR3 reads CSVEVWDSSYNEQFF. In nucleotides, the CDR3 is TGCAGCGTTGAGGTATGGGACAGCTCCTACAATGAGCAGTTCTTC.

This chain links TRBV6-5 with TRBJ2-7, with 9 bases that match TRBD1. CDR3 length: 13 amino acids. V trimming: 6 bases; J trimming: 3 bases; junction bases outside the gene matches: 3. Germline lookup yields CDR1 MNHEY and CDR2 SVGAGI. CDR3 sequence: CASRLDRGYEQYV. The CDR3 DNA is TGTGCCAGCAGACTGGACAGGGGCTACGAGCAGTACGTC.

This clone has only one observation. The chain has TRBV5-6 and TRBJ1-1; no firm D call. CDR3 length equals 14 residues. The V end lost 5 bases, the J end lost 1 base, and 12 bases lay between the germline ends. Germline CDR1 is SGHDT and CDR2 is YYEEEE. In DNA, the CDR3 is TGTGCCAGCAGGCTGACTTGGCCGAACACTGAAGCTTTCTTT. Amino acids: CASRLTWPNTEAFF.

For the CDR3, the DNA is TGTGCCAGCAGTGTATCGAGCGGCTACGAGCAGTACTTC. It is translated as CASSVSSGYEQYF. The genes are TRBV2 and TRBJ2-7; tentatively, D is TRBD2 (5 bases). The CDR3 covers 13 residues. CDR1 is SNHLY, CDR2 FYNNEI, per germline. V lost 4 bases to trimming and J lost 3 bases, with 10 bases between them.

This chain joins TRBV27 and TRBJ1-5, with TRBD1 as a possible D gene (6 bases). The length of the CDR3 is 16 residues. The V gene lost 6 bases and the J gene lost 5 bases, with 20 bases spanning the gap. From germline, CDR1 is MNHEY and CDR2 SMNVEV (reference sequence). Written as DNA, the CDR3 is TGTGCCAGCAGCCAAAAAACAGGGATTGGGGATCAGCCCCAGCATTTT. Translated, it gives CASSQKTGIGDQPQHF.

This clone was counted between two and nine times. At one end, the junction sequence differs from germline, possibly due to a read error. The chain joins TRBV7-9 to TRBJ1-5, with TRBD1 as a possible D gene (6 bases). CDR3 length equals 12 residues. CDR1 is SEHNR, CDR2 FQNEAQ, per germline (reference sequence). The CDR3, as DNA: TGTGCCAGCAGCTTTGGTCCGGACAGCCAGTACTTT. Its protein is CASSFGPDSQYF.

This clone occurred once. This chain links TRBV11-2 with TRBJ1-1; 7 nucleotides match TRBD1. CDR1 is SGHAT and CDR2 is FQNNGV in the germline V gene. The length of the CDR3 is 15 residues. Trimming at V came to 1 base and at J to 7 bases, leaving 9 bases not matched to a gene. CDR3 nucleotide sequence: TGTGCCAGCAGCTTAGTGCCAGGGGGAGTGGGTGAAGCTTTCTTT. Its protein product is CASSLVPGGVGEAFF.

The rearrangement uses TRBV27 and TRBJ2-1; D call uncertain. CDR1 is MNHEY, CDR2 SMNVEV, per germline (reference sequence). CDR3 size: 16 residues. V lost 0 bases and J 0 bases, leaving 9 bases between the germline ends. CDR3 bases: TGTGCCAGCAGTTTATCGGGCGTGAGCTCCTACAATGAGCAGTTCTTC. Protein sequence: CASSLSGVSSYNEQFF.

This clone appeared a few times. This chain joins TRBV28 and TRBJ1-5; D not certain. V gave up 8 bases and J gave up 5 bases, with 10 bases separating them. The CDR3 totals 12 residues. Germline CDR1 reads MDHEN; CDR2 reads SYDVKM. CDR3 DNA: TGTGCCAGCGGCGGGAGGCATCAGCCCCAGCATTTT. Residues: CASGGRHQPQHF.

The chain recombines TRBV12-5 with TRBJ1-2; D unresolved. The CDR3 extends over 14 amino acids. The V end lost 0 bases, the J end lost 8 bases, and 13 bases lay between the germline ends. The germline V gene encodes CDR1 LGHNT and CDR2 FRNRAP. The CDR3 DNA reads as TGTGCTAGTGGTTTGGTACGGGGAGGAGGAGGCTACACCTTC. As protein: CASGLVRGGGGYTF.

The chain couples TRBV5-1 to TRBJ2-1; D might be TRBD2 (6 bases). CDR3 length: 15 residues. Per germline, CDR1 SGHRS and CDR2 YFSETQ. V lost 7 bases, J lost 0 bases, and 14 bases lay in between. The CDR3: CASGGGANSYNEQFF. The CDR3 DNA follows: TGCGCCAGCGGAGGCGGGGCGAACTCCTACAATGAGCAGTTCTTC.

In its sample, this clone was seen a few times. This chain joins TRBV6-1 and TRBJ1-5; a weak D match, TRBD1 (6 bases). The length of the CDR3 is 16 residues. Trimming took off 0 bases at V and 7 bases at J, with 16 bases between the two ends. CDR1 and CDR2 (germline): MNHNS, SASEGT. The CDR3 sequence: CASSEAGGQGWQPQHF. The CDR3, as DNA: TGTGCCAGCAGTGAAGCGGGGGGGCAGGGATGGCAGCCCCAGCATTTT.

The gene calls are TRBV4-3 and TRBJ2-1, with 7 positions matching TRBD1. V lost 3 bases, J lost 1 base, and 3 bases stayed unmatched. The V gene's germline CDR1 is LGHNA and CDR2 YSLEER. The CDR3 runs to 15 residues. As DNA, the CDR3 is TGCGCCAGCAGCCAGGACAGGTCATCCTACAATGAGCAGTTCTTC. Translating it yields CASSQDRSSYNEQFF.

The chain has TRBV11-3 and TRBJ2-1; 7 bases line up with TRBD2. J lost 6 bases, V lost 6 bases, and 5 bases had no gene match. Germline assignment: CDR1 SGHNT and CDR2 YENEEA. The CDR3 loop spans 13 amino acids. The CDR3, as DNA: TGTGCCAGCAGGGGGGGGAATGTCAATGAGCAGTTCTTC. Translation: CASRGGNVNEQFF.

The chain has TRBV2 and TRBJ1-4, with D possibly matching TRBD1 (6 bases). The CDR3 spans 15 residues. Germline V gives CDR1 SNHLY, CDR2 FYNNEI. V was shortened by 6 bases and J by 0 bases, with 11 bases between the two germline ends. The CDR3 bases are TGTGCCAGCAGGGAACAGGGCGCAACTAATGAAAAACTGTTTTTT. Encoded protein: CASREQGATNEKLFF.

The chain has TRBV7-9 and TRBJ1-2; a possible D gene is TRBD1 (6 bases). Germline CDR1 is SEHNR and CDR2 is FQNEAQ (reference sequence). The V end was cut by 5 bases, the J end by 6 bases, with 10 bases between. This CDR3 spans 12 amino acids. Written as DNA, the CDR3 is TGTGCCAGCAGCGCGCAGGGGCATGGCTACACCTTC. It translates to CASSAQGHGYTF.

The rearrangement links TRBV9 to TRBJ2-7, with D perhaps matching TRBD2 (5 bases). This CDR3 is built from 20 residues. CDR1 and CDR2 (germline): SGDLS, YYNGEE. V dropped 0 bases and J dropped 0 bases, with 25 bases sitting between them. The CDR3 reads CASSVGSVHPRASDSYEQYF. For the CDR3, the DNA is TGTGCCAGCAGCGTAGGATCGGTCCACCCGAGGGCATCGGACTCCTACGAGCAGTACTTC.

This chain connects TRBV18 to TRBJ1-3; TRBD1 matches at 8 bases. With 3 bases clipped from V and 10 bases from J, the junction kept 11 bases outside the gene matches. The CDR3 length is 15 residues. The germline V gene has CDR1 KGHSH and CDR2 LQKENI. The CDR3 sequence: CASSPYVDRVTTIYF. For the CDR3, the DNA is TGTGCCAGCTCACCGTATGTGGACAGGGTAACGACCATATATTTT. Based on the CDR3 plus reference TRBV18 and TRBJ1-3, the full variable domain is NAGVMQNPRHLVRRRGQEARLRCSPMKGHSHVYWYRQLPEEGLKFMVYLQKENIIDESGMPKERFSAEFPKEGPSILRIQQVVRGDSAAYFCASSPYVDRVTTIYFGEGSWLTVV.

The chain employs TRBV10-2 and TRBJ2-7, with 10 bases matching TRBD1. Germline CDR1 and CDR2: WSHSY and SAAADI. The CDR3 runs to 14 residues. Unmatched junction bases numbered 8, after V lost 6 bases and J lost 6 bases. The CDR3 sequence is CASRVPGQGSEQYF. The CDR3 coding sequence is TGCGCCAGCAGGGTTCCGGGACAGGGGAGCGAGCAGTACTTC.

CDR3 bases: TGTGCCAGCAGTCCGCTTCTTAGGGGGACAGGGGGCTCCGCGGGAGGGCCCTACAATGAGCAGTTCTTC. Translated: CASSPLLRGTGGSAGGPYNEQFF. The chain has TRBV27 and TRBJ2-1, with 12 positions matching TRBD1. The V segment lost 5 bases and the J segment 2 bases; nucleotides outside the gene matches: 25. The CDR3 extends over 23 amino acids. The germline CDR1 and CDR2 sequences are MNHEY and SMNVEV (reference sequence).

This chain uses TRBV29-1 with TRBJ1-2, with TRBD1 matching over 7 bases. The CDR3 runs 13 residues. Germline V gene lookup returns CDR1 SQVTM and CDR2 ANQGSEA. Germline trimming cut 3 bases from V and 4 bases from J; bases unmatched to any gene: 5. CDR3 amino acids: CSVDEGAVYGYTF. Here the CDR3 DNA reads TGCAGCGTTGATGAGGGGGCGGTCTATGGCTACACCTTC. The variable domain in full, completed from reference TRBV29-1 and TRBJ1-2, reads SAVISQKPSRDICQRGTSLTIQCQVDSQVTMMFWYRQQPGQSLTLIATANQGSEATYESGFVIDKFPISRPNLTFSTLTVSNMSPEDSSIYLCSVDEGAVYGYTFGSGTRLTVV.

CDR3 loop: CASSQELVGASGSPLNIQYF. CDR3 nucleotides: TGTGCCAGCAGCCAAGAACTCGTAGGGGCTAGCGGGAGCCCGCTTAACATTCAGTACTTC. The rearrangement links TRBV3-1 (or the pseudogene TRBV3-2) to TRBJ2-4, with TRBD2 matching over 10 bases. From germline, CDR1 is LGHDT and CDR2 YNNKEL (reference sequence). The CDR3 runs to 20 residues. Losses at the gene ends were 0 bases for V and 7 bases for J; bases not matched to a gene: 18.

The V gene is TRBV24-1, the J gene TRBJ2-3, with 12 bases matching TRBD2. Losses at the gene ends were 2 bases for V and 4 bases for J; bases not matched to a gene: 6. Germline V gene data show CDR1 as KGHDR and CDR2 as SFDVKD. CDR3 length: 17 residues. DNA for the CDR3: TGTGCCACCAGTGATTCACCTAGCGGGGGGGCCCCAGATACGCAGTATTTT. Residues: CATSDSPSGGAPDTQYF.

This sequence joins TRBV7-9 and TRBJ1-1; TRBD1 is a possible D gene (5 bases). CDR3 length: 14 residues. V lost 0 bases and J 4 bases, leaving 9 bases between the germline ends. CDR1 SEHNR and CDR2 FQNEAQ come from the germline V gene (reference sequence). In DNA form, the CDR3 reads TGTGCCAGCAGCTTAGCGGGGCAGGTCACTGAAGCTTTCTTT. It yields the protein CASSLAGQVTEAFF.

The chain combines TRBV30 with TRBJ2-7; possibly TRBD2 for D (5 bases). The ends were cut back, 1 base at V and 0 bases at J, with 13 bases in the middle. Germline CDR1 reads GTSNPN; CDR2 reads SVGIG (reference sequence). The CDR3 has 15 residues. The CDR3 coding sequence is TGTGCCTGGAGTGGACCCAGCGGACTCTCCTACGAGCAGTACTTC. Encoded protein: CAWSGPSGLSYEQYF.

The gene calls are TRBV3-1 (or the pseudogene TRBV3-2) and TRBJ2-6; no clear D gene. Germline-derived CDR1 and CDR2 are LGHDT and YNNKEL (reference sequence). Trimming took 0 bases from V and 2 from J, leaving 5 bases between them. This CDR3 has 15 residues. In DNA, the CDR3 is TGTGCCAGCAGCCAAGATCGGCCTGGGGCCAACGTCCTGACTTTC. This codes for CASSQDRPGANVLTF.

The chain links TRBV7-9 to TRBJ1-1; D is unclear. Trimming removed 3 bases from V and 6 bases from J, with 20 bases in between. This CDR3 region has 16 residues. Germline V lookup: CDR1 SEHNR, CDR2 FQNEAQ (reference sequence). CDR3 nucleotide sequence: TGTGCCAGCAGCTTCGAGGCCGTTGGGGTCCCTCCTGAAGCTTTCTTT. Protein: CASSFEAVGVPPEAFF.

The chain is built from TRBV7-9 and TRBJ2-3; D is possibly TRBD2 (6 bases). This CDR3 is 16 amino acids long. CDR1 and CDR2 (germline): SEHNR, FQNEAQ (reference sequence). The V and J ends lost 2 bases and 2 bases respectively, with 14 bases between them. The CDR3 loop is CASSLWHGSPTDTQYF. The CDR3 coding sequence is TGTGCCAGCAGCTTATGGCACGGGAGCCCCACAGATACGCAGTATTTT.

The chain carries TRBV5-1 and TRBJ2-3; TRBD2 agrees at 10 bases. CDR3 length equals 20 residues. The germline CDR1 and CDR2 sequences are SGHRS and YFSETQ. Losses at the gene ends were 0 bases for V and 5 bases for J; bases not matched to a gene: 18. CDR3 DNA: TGCGCCAGCAGCTTGGTCGAGCGGGGGGGCCCACTCGGTGTAAGAGATACGCAGTATTTT. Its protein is CASSLVERGGPLGVRDTQYF.